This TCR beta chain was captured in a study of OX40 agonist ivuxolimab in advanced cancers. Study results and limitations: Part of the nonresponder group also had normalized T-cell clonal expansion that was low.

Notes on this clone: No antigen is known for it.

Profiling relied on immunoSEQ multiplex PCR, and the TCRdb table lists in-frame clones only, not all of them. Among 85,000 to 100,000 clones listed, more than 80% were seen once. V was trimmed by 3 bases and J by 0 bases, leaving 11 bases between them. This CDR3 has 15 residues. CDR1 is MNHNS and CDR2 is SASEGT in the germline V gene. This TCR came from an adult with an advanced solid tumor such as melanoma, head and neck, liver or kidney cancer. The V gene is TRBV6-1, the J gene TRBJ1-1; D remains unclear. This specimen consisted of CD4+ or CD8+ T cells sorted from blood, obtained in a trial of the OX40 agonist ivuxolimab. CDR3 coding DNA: TGTGCCAGCAGTGATGCAGGCGCTATGAACACTGAAGCTTTCTTT. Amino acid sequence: CASSDAGAMNTEAFF.